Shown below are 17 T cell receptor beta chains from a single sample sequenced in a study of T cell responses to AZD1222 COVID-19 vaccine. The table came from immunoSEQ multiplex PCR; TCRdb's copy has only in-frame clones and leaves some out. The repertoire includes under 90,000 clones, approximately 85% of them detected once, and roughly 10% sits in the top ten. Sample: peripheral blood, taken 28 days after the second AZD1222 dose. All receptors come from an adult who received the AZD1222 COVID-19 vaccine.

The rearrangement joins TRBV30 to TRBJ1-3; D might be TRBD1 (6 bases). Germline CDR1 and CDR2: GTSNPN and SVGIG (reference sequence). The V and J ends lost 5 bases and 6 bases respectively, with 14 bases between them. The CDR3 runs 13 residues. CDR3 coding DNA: TGTGCCTGGGTCAGGGGAGACCTAAACACCATATATTTT. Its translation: CAWVRGDLNTIYF.

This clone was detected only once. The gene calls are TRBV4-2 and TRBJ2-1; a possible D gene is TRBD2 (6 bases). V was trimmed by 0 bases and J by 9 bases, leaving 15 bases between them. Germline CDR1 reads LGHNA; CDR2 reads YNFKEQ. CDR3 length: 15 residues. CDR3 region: CASSQDPAGIGEQFF. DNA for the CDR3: TGTGCCAGCAGCCAAGATCCCGCGGGAATCGGTGAGCAGTTCTTC.

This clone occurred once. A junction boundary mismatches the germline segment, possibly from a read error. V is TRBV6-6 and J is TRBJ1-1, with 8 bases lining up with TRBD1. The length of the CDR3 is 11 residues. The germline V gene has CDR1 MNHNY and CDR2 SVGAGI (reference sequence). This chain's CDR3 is CASSLAGQGYF. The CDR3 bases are TGTGCCAGCAGCCTAGCCGGACAGGGATACTTT.

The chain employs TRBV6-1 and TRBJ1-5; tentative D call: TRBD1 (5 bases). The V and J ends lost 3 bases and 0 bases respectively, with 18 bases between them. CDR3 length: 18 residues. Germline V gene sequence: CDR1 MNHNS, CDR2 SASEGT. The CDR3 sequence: CASSERQGLTYSNQPQHF. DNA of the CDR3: TGTGCCAGCAGTGAGCGGCAGGGCTTAACGTATAGCAATCAGCCCCAGCATTTT.

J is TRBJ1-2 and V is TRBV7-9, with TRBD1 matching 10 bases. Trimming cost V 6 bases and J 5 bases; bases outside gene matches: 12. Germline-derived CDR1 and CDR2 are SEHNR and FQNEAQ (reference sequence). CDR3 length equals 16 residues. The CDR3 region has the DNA TGTGCCAGCAGTCACTTGACCCGGGGACAGGGGTATGGCTACACCTTC. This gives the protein CASSHLTRGQGYGYTF.

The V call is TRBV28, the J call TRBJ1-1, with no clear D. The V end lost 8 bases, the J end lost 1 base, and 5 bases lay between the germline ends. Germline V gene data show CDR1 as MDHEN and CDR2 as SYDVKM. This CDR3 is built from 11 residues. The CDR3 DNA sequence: TGTGCCAGCGAAGGGAACACTGAAGCTTTCTTT. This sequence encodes CASEGNTEAFF.

The CDR3 is CASSPRQEGSYEQYF. CDR3 DNA sequence: TGTGCCAGCAGCCCTAGACAAGAAGGCTCCTACGAGCAGTACTTC. The J gene is TRBJ2-7, the V gene TRBV11-2, with D uncertain. V was shortened by 5 bases and J by 0 bases, with 14 bases between the two germline ends. The CDR3 is 15 residues long. CDR1 and CDR2 from the germline V gene are SGHAT and FQNNGV.

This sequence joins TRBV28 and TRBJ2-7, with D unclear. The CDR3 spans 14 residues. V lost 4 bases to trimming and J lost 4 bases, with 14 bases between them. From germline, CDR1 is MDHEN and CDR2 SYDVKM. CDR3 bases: TGTGCCAGCAGTTATCCCACTACAGATTACGAGCAGTACTTC. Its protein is CASSYPTTDYEQYF.

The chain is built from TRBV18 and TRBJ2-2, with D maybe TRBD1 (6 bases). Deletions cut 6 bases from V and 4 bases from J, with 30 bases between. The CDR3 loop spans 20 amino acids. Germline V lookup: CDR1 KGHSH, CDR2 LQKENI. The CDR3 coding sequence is TGTGCCAGCTCTCTTGCCCCGAGGACAGAGTCCGGGACCAGCACCGGGGAGCTGTTTTTT. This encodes CASSLAPRTESGTSTGELFF.

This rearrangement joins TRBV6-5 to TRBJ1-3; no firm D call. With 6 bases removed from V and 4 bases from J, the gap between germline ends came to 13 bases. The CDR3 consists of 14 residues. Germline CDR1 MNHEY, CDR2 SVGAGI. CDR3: CASRESGGGNTIYF. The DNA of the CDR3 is TGTGCCAGCAGGGAGTCGGGAGGCGGAAACACCATATATTTT.

DNA for the CDR3: TGTGCCACCAGCGCAGAGGGACATTCCACAGATACGCAGTATTTT. It translates to CATSAEGHSTDTQYF. This chain links TRBV15 with TRBJ2-3, with D possibly matching TRBD1 (6 bases). V was clipped by 5 bases and J by 2 bases, with 14 bases between them. The CDR3 is made up of 15 amino acids. The germline CDR1 and CDR2 sequences are LNHNV and YYDKDF (reference sequence).

The chain's CDR3 is CASRSRPLSGTDTQYF. The CDR3 bases are TGTGCCAGCAGGAGTAGGCCCTTATCAGGCACAGATACGCAGTATTTT. The chain recombines TRBV2 with TRBJ2-3; D gene uncertain. CDR1 and CDR2 from the germline V gene are SNHLY and FYNNEI. The CDR3 totals 16 residues. The V end lost 6 bases, the J end lost 1 base, and 17 bases lay between the germline ends.

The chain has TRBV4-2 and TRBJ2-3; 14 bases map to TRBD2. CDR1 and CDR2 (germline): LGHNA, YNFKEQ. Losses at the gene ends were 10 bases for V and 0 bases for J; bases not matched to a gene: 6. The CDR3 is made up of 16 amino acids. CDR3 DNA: TGTGCCACTTCCGGGACTAGCGGGGGAAGCACAGATACGCAGTATTTT. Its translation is CATSGTSGGSTDTQYF.

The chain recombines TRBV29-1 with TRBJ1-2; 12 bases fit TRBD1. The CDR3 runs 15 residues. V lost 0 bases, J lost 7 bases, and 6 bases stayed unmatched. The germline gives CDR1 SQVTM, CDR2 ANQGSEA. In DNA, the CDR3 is TGCAGCGTTGAAGACGGGACAGGGGGCACGGTTGGCTACACCTTC. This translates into CSVEDGTGGTVGYTF.

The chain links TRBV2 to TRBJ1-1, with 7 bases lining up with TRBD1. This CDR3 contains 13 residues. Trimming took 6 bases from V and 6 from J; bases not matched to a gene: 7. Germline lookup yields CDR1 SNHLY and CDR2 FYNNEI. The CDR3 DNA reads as TGTGCCAGCAGGGTAGACAGGGTGGCTGAAGCTTTCTTT. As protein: CASRVDRVAEAFF.

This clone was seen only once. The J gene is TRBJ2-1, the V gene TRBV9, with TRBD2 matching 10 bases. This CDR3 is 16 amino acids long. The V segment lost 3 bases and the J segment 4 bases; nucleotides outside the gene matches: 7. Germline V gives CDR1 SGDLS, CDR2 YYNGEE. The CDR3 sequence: CASSARSGGLYNEQFF. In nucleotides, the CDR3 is TGTGCCAGCAGCGCACGTAGCGGGGGGTTATACAATGAGCAGTTCTTC.

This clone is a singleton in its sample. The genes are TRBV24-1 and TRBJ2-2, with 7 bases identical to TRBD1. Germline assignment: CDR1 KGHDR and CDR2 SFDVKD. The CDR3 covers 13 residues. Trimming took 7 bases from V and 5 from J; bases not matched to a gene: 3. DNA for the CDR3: TGTGCCACCAGAGGGACAGCAACCGGGGAGCTGTTTTTT. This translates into CATRGTATGELFF.